This T cell receptor (beta chain) comes out of a study of blood T cell repertoires in COVID-19. About the research overall: T cells, B-cell-depleted T cells, or PBMCs supplied cDNA or gDNA.

The authors' processing: Amplification of reference gene primers provided the estimated nucleated cell counts. Clones were sequenced by immunoSEQ multiplex PCR, and TCRdb holds only the in-frame ones, with some missing. V and J calls and clone size follow that table, whereas D and trimming were derived from the DNA. The sample records about 94,000 clones, approximately 74% being singletons. The TCR sequence derives from a man between 65 and 80 years old with COVID-19, enrolled during active disease. The sequenced material came from peripheral blood.

This CDR3 reads CATSENRGTASSDTQYF. The DNA of the CDR3 is TGTGCCACCAGTGAAAACCGAGGGACAGCATCCTCAGATACGCAGTATTTT. This sequence joins TRBV24-1 and TRBJ2-3; TRBD1 agrees at 7 bases. CDR1 is KGHDR and CDR2 is SFDVKD in the germline V gene. The CDR3 sequence is 17 residues long. Unmatched junction bases numbered 13, after V lost 4 bases and J lost 4 bases.